Shown below are 29 T cell receptor beta chains from a single sample sequenced in a study of OX40 agonist ivuxolimab in advanced cancers. Some clones are missing from TCRdb's copy, which holds only in-frame ones; the method was immunoSEQ multiplex PCR. The sample yields approximately 58,000 clones, roughly nine tenths seen once. The source material was CD4+ or CD8+ T cells sorted from blood, sampled in a trial of the OX40 agonist ivuxolimab. These receptors were taken from an adult with an advanced solid tumor such as melanoma, head and neck, liver or kidney cancer.

This chain links TRBV12-2 with TRBJ1-1. TRBV12-2 is described as a pseudogene. The CDR3 totals 18 residues. The CDR3 DNA sequence: TGTGCAAGTCTCATAAGCTTATACGAGGCGATGCGGAACACTGAAGCTTTCTTT. This gives the protein CASLISLYEAMRNTEAFF.

J is TRBJ2-3 and V is TRBV5-1, with D possibly TRBD1 on 5 matching bases. CDR3 length: 15 residues. The germline CDR1 and CDR2 sequences are SGHRS and YFSETQ. Trimming removed 0 bases from V and 3 bases from J, with 11 bases in between. For the CDR3, the DNA is TGCGCCAGCAGCTTGGAGGCCCAGGGTACAGATACGCAGTATTTT. Its protein is CASSLEAQGTDTQYF.

The gene calls are TRBV6-6 and TRBJ2-3; tentatively, D is TRBD1 or TRBD2 (6 bases each). Trimming cost V 7 bases and J 1 base, with 12 bases left between them. Germline V gives CDR1 MNHNY, CDR2 SVGAGI (reference sequence). The CDR3 length is 14 residues. DNA for the CDR3: TGTGCCAGCAATTATGGGGGGCGCACAGATACGCAGTATTTT. Translated: CASNYGGRTDTQYF.

The J gene is TRBJ2-7, the V gene TRBV13, with 7 nucleotides matching TRBD2. Germline V CDR1 and CDR2: PRHDT, FYEKMQ (reference sequence). J lost 6 bases, V lost 4 bases, and 15 bases had no gene match. CDR3 length equals 16 residues. This CDR3 reads CASSSPRVAGEIEQYF. CDR3 coding DNA: TGTGCCAGCAGCTCGCCCCGAGTGGCGGGAGAGATCGAGCAGTACTTC.

The V gene is TRBV2, the J gene TRBJ1-5, with D perhaps TRBD1 (5 bases). Germline V lookup: CDR1 SNHLY, CDR2 FYNNEI. CDR3 length equals 13 residues. V lost 2 bases and J 7 bases, leaving 9 bases between the germline ends. For the CDR3, the DNA is TGTGCCAGCAGTGAATTTGAGGGGCAGCCCCAGCATTTT. This encodes CASSEFEGQPQHF.

V and J are TRBV5-1 and TRBJ2-7, with D uncertain. The V end was cut by 2 bases, the J end by 6 bases, with 15 bases between. This CDR3 is built from 14 residues. The germline gives CDR1 SGHRS, CDR2 YFSETQ. CDR3 sequence reads: CASSFGANPTEQYF. DNA for the CDR3: TGCGCCAGCAGCTTTGGAGCAAATCCAACCGAGCAGTACTTC.

This clone was observed a single time. The rearrangement uses TRBV5-1 and TRBJ1-1, with 10 bases matching TRBD1. V was pared by 4 bases and J by 4 bases, with 4 bases of the junction left unmatched. The V gene's germline CDR1 is SGHRS and CDR2 YFSETQ. CDR3 length equals 14 residues. As DNA, the CDR3 is TGCGCCAGCAGCCGGTGGACAGGGGGCACTGAAGCTTTCTTT. It translates to CASSRWTGGTEAFF.

The chain uses TRBV27 and TRBJ2-3; TRBD2 matches 8 bases. This CDR3 has 16 residues. V shed 4 bases, J shed 0 bases, and the junction held 6 bases outside the gene matches. Per germline, CDR1 MNHEY and CDR2 SMNVEV (reference sequence). The CDR3 nucleotides read TGTGCCAGCAGTTCTCTGGGCGGGAGGAGCACAGATACGCAGTATTTT. This encodes CASSSLGGRSTDTQYF.

This chain links TRBV7-2 with TRBJ2-1; D uncertain. V lost 8 bases, J lost 7 bases, and 3 bases lay in between. The CDR3 consists of 9 residues. Germline V lookup: CDR1 SGHTA, CDR2 FQGNSA. The CDR3 sequence is CASANEQFF. CDR3 in DNA: TGTGCCAGCGCGAATGAGCAGTTCTTC.

The rearrangement uses TRBV30 and TRBJ2-7; 12 nucleotides agree with TRBD2. The length of the CDR3 is 16 residues. Unmatched junction bases numbered 9, after V lost 3 bases and J lost 3 bases. CDR1 is GTSNPN and CDR2 is SVGIG in the germline V gene (reference sequence). The CDR3 is CAWRPSGGAGGYEQYF. CDR3 nucleotides: TGTGCCTGGAGACCTAGCGGGGGGGCCGGGGGCTACGAGCAGTACTTC.

This clone was observed a handful of times. The J gene is TRBJ1-1, the V gene TRBV18; 7 bases map to TRBD1. This CDR3 is built from 15 residues. Per the germline V gene, CDR1 is KGHSH and CDR2 is LQKENI. Trimming removed 2 bases from V and 3 bases from J; junction bases left unmatched: 6. CDR3 nucleotides: TGTGCCAGCTCACCAGAGTATCAGGGGGACACTGAAGCTTTCTTT. This translates into CASSPEYQGDTEAFF.

The chain carries TRBV13 and TRBJ2-3; TRBD2 matches at 9 bases. The V and J ends lost 5 bases and 6 bases, in that order; junction bases with no gene match: 18. The germline V gene encodes CDR1 PRHDT and CDR2 FYEKMQ (reference sequence). The CDR3 has 18 amino acids. The CDR3 spells CASSPNPRLAESGDTQYF. The DNA for the CDR3 is TGTGCCAGCAGCCCGAATCCCAGACTAGCGGAGTCTGGCGATACGCAGTATTTT.

CDR3 DNA: TGTGCCTGGACCCCGGGGGGCCCCAAAAACATTCAGTACTTC. Amino acid sequence: CAWTPGGPKNIQYF. This sequence joins TRBV30 and TRBJ2-4; a possible D gene is TRBD2 (7 bases). Between the trimmed V and J ends, which lost 4 bases and 2 bases, there was a span of 12 bases. The germline gives CDR1 GTSNPN, CDR2 SVGIG (reference sequence). The CDR3 is made up of 14 amino acids. The entire variable domain, with the rest obtained from reference TRBV30 and TRBJ2-4, is as follows: SQTIHQWPATLVQPVGSPLSLECTVEGTSNPNLYWYRQAAGRGLQLLFYSVGIGQISSEVPQNLSASRPQDRQFILSSKKLLLSDSGFYLCAWTPGGPKNIQYFGAGTRLSVL.

The V gene is TRBV5-1, the J gene TRBJ2-7, with D perhaps TRBD1 (5 bases). Trimming took 3 bases from V and 4 from J, leaving 11 bases between them. The CDR3 runs 13 residues. Germline V gene lookup returns CDR1 SGHRS and CDR2 YFSETQ. In DNA, the CDR3 is TGCGCCAGCAGCTCGACCCAGGGTTACGAGCAGTACTTC. This translates into CASSSTQGYEQYF.

This clone was seen once. The chain employs TRBV28 and TRBJ2-7; 8 bases align to TRBD2. Germline loops: CDR1 MDHEN, CDR2 SYDVKM. With 5 bases clipped from V and 7 bases from J, the junction kept 10 bases outside the gene matches. CDR3 size: 14 residues. The CDR3 here is CASSPTPSGREQYF. CDR3 coding DNA: TGTGCCAGCAGTCCCACCCCCAGCGGGAGAGAGCAGTACTTC. The full variable domain, its missing parts supplied by reference TRBV28 and TRBJ2-7, is DVKVTQSSRYLVKRTGEKVFLECVQDMDHENMFWYRQDPGLGLRLIYFSYDVKMKEKGDIPEGYSVSREKKERFSLILESASTNQTSMYLCASSPTPSGREQYFGPGTRLTVT.

The chain has TRBV7-9 and TRBJ1-3; the D is unclear. Germline-derived CDR1 and CDR2 are SEHNR and FQNEAQ (reference sequence). The CDR3 has 13 amino acids. Trimming shortened V by 5 bases and J by 0 bases, and 5 bases separated the two germline ends. In nucleotides, the CDR3 is TGTGCCAGCAGCGCAAGCTCTGGAAACACCATATATTTT. This codes for CASSASSGNTIYF.

The gene calls are TRBV4-1 and TRBJ2-1; 7 bases map to TRBD2. Germline lookup yields CDR1 MGHRA and CDR2 YSYEKL. Losses at the gene ends were 5 bases for V and 9 bases for J; bases not matched to a gene: 13. This CDR3 has 15 residues. CDR3: CASSITSVAEGEQFF. The CDR3 region has the DNA TGCGCCAGCAGCATAACTAGCGTGGCGGAGGGTGAGCAGTTCTTC.

The chain carries TRBV4-3 and TRBJ2-7; no clear D. CDR1 and CDR2 from the germline V gene are LGHNA and YSLEER. CDR3 length: 13 residues. Trimming took off 0 bases at V and 2 bases at J, with 5 bases between the two ends. The CDR3 bases are TGCGCCAGCAGCCAAGAAATGACCTACGAGCAGTACTTC. Protein: CASSQEMTYEQYF.

V and J are TRBV28 and TRBJ2-7, with D maybe TRBD1 (6 bases). This CDR3 has 14 amino acids. Looked up from germline, CDR1 is MDHEN and CDR2 is SYDVKM. Trimming removed 7 bases at V and 2 bases at J, with 15 bases between. The DNA of the CDR3 is TGTGCCAGCAACATCACAGGGTTTCCCTACGAGCAGTACTTC. This encodes CASNITGFPYEQYF.

The chain joins TRBV19 to TRBJ1-5; D remains ambiguous. The CDR3 extends over 13 amino acids. Germline V lookup: CDR1 LNHDA, CDR2 SQIVND (reference sequence). V lost 3 bases and J lost 7, with 10 bases in between. The CDR3: CASSISGWQPQHF. DNA of the CDR3: TGTGCCAGTAGTATTAGTGGTTGGCAGCCCCAGCATTTT.

The J gene is TRBJ2-5, the V gene TRBV11-3, with 13 bases aligning to TRBD2. The CDR3 runs 16 residues. The V and J ends lost 5 bases and 5 bases, in that order; junction bases with no gene match: 8. Germline loops: CDR1 SGHNT, CDR2 YENEEA. The CDR3 protein is CASSAGGLAGEETQYF. CDR3 DNA sequence: TGTGCCAGCAGCGCAGGTGGACTAGCGGGAGAGGAGACCCAGTACTTC.

CDR3 amino acids: CASSLTQTRANTGELFF. The CDR3 nucleotides are TGTGCCAGCAGCTTAACCCAGACACGAGCGAACACCGGGGAGCTGTTTTTT. This chain connects TRBV7-3 to TRBJ2-2; D unresolved. Trimming pared 0 bases from V and 0 bases from J, leaving 11 bases between. The CDR3 covers 17 residues. Per the germline V gene, CDR1 is SGHTA and CDR2 is FQGTGA.

The rearrangement joins TRBV7-9 to TRBJ2-7; D unresolved. V dropped 8 bases and J dropped 3 bases, with 8 bases sitting between them. The CDR3 length is 11 residues. Germline values: CDR1 SEHNR, CDR2 FQNEAQ (reference sequence). CDR3 nucleotide sequence: TGTGCCAGCCAGGATCTCTACGAGCAGTACTTC. It yields the protein CASQDLYEQYF.

The CDR3 reads CASSLMRVPYEQYF. The CDR3 DNA reads TGTGCCAGCAGCTTAATGAGGGTCCCCTACGAGCAGTACTTC. V usage is TRBV11-2 and J usage is TRBJ2-7, with D perhaps TRBD2 (5 bases). The CDR3 length is 14 residues. Trimming stripped 2 bases from V and 2 bases from J, with 10 bases between. The V gene's germline CDR1 is SGHAT and CDR2 FQNNGV.

This chain connects TRBV9 to TRBJ2-7, with 8 bases aligning to TRBD2. The CDR3 extends over 15 amino acids. The J segment lost 2 bases and the V segment lost 4 bases, leaving 8 bases of the junction unmatched. CDR1 and CDR2 from the germline V gene are SGDLS and YYNGEE. CDR3 sequence reads: CASSWSSGGAYEQYF. CDR3 in DNA: TGTGCCAGCAGCTGGTCTTCGGGAGGGGCCTACGAGCAGTACTTC.

The rearrangement uses TRBV11-1 and TRBJ2-3, with a tentative D call TRBD2 (6 bases). V shed 5 bases and J shed 2 bases, with 11 bases lying between them. This CDR3 region has 14 residues. Germline CDR1 SGHAT, CDR2 FQDESV (reference sequence). The CDR3 nucleotides are TGTGCCAGCAGCGGCGGGACTGCCACAGATACGCAGTATTTT. This sequence encodes CASSGGTATDTQYF.

V usage is TRBV25-1 and J usage is TRBJ1-4, with D perhaps matching TRBD1 (5 bases). The CDR3 contains 16 residues. With 4 bases removed from V and 3 bases from J, the gap between germline ends came to 15 bases. Germline V gene data show CDR1 as MGHDK and CDR2 as SYGVNS. This CDR3 is CASSGGLGSANEKLFF. The CDR3, as DNA: TGTGCCAGCAGTGGGGGCCTGGGCTCCGCTAATGAAAAACTGTTTTTT.

The chain recombines TRBV2 with TRBJ2-7; 8 bases are shared with TRBD2. Per germline, CDR1 SNHLY and CDR2 FYNNEI. The CDR3 totals 13 residues. V lost 10 bases and J lost 2; bases outside the gene matches: 7. In DNA, the CDR3 is TGTGCCACGAGGAGCGGGAGAGCCTACGAGCAGTACTTC. Protein product: CATRSGRAYEQYF. Drawing the rest from reference TRBV2 and TRBJ2-7, the complete variable domain is EPEVTQTPSHQVTQMGQEVILRCVPISNHLYFYWYRQILGQKVEFLVSFYNNEISEKSEIFDDQFSVERPDGSNFTLKIRSTKLEDSAMYFCATRSGRAYEQYFGPGTRLTVT.

The CDR3: CASSLMERTEAFF. The DNA for the CDR3 is TGTGCCAGCAGCTTAATGGAGCGAACAGAAGCTTTCTTT. The chain links TRBV11-2 to TRBJ1-1; D not certain. V was shortened by 2 bases and J by 8 bases, with 12 bases between the two germline ends. CDR3 length: 13 amino acids. CDR1 and CDR2 from the germline V gene are SGHAT and FQNNGV.